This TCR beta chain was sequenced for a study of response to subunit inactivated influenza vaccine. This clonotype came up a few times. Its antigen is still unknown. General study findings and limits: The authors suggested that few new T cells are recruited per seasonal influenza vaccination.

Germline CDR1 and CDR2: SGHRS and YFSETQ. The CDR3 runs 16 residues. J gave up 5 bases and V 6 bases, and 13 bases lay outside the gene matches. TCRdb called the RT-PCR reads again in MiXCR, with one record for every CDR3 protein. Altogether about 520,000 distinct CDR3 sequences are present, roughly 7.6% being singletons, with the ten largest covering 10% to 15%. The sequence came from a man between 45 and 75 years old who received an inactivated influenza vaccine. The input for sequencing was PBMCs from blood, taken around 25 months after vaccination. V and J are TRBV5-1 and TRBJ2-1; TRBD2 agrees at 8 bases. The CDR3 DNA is TGCGCCAGCACCCGGCAGAGGGGAGCGGGGGACAATGAGCAGTTCTTC. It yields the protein CASTRQRGAGDNEQFF.